The 5 T cell receptor beta chains reported below all come from one sample, sequenced in a study of shared clonotypes between healthy human individuals. Data came from immunoSEQ multiplex PCR; TCRdb stores just in-frame clones and leaves some out. This sample has over a million clones; around four fifths occur once, and the top ten carry approximately 1.5%. The sequencing input was memory CD4+ T cells sorted from blood. Subset of the sample: CD45RA-negative fraction. The receptors shown here come from a man aged 18 to 30 in good health.

This rearrangement joins TRBV10-2 to TRBJ2-7; TRBD1 agrees at 7 bases. The CDR3 has 14 amino acids. After removal of 7 bases from V and 1 base from J, the junction contained 7 bases not matched to a gene. Germline V lookup: CDR1 WSHSY, CDR2 SAAADI. The CDR3, as DNA: TGCGCCAGCAAGTACAGGACAGGATCCTACGAGCAGTACTTC. Protein product: CASKYRTGSYEQYF.

The chain combines TRBV18 with TRBJ1-4, with D uncertain. CDR3 length equals 13 residues. Germline V CDR1 and CDR2: KGHSH, LQKENI. V lost 5 bases to trimming and J lost 4 bases, with 8 bases between them. The CDR3: CASSSDLNEKLFF. The CDR3 region has the DNA TGTGCCAGCTCAAGCGATCTTAATGAAAAACTGTTTTTT.

The V gene is TRBV5-1, the J gene TRBJ2-7; D may be TRBD1 (6 bases). Germline CDR1 reads SGHRS; CDR2 reads YFSETQ. Trimming cost V 3 bases and J 1 base, with 11 bases left between them. The CDR3 loop spans 14 amino acids. This chain's CDR3 is CASSSGQRSYEQYF. Here the CDR3 DNA reads TGCGCCAGCAGCTCCGGACAGCGATCCTACGAGCAGTACTTC.

The CDR3 DNA sequence: TGTGCCAGCGCGTCGACAGGGGCGGGGACCGGGGAGCTGTTTTTT. This sequence encodes CASASTGAGTGELFF. This chain joins TRBV18 and TRBJ2-2, with 8 nucleotides matching TRBD1. The germline V gene encodes CDR1 KGHSH and CDR2 LQKENI. The CDR3 loop spans 15 amino acids. The ends lost 8 bases at V and 5 bases at J; junction bases unmatched: 10.

The CDR3 reads CASSQRDGYTF. Written as DNA, the CDR3 is TGTGCCAGCTCACAAAGGGATGGCTACACCTTC. J is TRBJ1-2 and V is TRBV28, with D unclear. The germline V gene encodes CDR1 MDHEN and CDR2 SYDVKM. Trimming stripped 8 bases from V and 6 bases from J, with 10 bases between. CDR3 length: 11 amino acids.